This section outlines one T cell receptor (beta chain) sequence together with its context. The antigen is unknown. Libraries were prepared by immunoSEQ multiplex PCR; TCRdb keeps only in-frame clonotypes and omits some of them. This sample yields 500,000 to 700,000 clones, of which approximately 95% are seen a single time; approximately 0.11% belongs to the top ten. This specimen belongs to a study of shared clonotypes between healthy human individuals. Findings and limits, study-wide: Only a few donors were included, so the genetic and exposure-history diversity represented was limited. The study generally estimated greater richness for naive than memory subsets.

In germline, CDR1 is SGHTA, CDR2 FQGTGA. The V segment lost 2 bases and the J segment 3 bases; nucleotides outside the gene matches: 11. The CDR3 runs 19 residues. Selected positively for CCR7 and CD45RO-negative, naive CD8 cells excluded terminally differentiated effector memory CD45RA+ cells. All the donors were Caucasian adults who lived in Nashville, Tennessee. The chain links TRBV7-3 to TRBJ2-3; 13 bases are a match to TRBD2. The TCR sequence derives from a woman aged 30 to 39 in good health. The sample comprised naive CD8+ T cells sorted from blood. The CDR3: CASSLGLTSGRGQTDTQYF. The CDR3 nucleotides are TGTGCCAGCAGCTTAGGTTTAACTAGCGGGAGGGGTCAGACAGATACGCAGTATTTT. Using reference TRBV7-3 and TRBJ2-3 for the parts outside the CDR3, the full variable domain is GAGVSQTPSNKVTEKGKYVELRCDPISGHTALYWYRQSLGQGPEFLIYFQGTGAADDSGLPNDRFFAVRPEGSVSTLKIQRTERGDSAVYLCASSLGLTSGRGQTDTQYFGPGTRLTVL.